A selection of T cell receptor beta chains follows, all from one sample in a study of blood T cell repertoires in COVID-19. TCRdb keeps only in-frame clones here, not all; method: immunoSEQ multiplex PCR. The sample lists 170,000 or so clones, 87% occurring once. The sequenced sample was peripheral blood. These receptors were collected from a woman aged 18-35 years who had recovered from COVID-19. CDR3s include the opening cysteine and the closing phenylalanine or tryptophan. Fields, in order: D gene, V gene, J gene, clone size, CDR3 protein, CDR3 DNA. D genes are given only for firm matches. Rows give clone size only sometimes, using once, few, many, or a class for an expanded clone.

>.|TRBV21-1|TRBJ1-5|.
CASSSIPGIQGGNQPQHF
TGTGCCAGCAGCTCCATACCCGGGATACAGGGAGGCAATCAGCCCCAGCATTTT
>TRBD1|TRBV27|TRBJ2-5|.
CASRSDRDRETQYF
TGTGCCAGCAGATCGGATCGGGACAGAGAGACCCAGTACTTC
>.|TRBV7-9|TRBJ2-3|once
CASSLSGQESTDTQYF
TGTGCCAGCAGCCTCAGCGGCCAGGAGAGCACAGATACGCAGTATTTT
>TRBD1|TRBV7-2|TRBJ1-2|.
CASSLMDRGYGYTF
TGTGCCAGCAGCTTAATGGACAGGGGGTATGGCTACACCTTC
>TRBD1|TRBV7-2|TRBJ1-5|.
CASSLVTGLNQPQHF
TGTGCCAGCAGCTTAGTGACAGGGCTAAATCAGCCCCAGCATTTT
>TRBD1|TRBV19|TRBJ2-2|.
CASSMVGQGAGELFF
TGTGCCAGTAGTATGGTCGGGCAGGGGGCCGGGGAGCTGTTTTTT
>TRBD2|TRBV27|TRBJ2-5|.
CASSRSSGGPQETQYF
TGTGCCAGCAGCCGCTCTAGCGGCGGGCCACAAGAGACCCAGTACTTC
>TRBD1|TRBV5-1|TRBJ1-1|.
CASSPGQMNTEAFF
TGCGCCAGCAGCCCGGGACAGATGAACACTGAAGCTTTCTTT
>.|TRBV7-2|TRBJ1-3|.
CASSLALGTRNTIYF
TGTGCCAGCAGCTTAGCGCTAGGGACTCGAAACACCATATATTTT
>.|TRBV5-1|TRBJ2-7|once
CASSLELGSSYEQYF
TGCGCCAGCAGCTTGGAGCTGGGGAGCTCCTACGAGCAGTACTTC
>TRBD1|TRBV3-1/TRBV3-2|TRBJ1-1|.
CASSLIHQGGGTEAFF
TGTGCCAGCAGCCTCATTCATCAGGGGGGAGGCACTGAAGCTTTCTTT
>.|TRBV18|TRBJ2-3|.
CASSRTASSTDTQYF
TGTGCCAGCTCGCGGACAGCCTCTAGCACAGATACGCAGTATTTT
>TRBD2|TRBV7-2|TRBJ2-1|once
CASSLWTSGSNEQFF
TGTGCCAGCAGCTTATGGACTAGCGGGAGTAATGAGCAGTTCTTC
>.|TRBV12-5|TRBJ1-1|.
CASGFGSGLKTEAFF
TGTGCTAGTGGTTTCGGGAGTGGGTTGAAAACTGAAGCTTTCTTT
>TRBD1|TRBV18|TRBJ1-1|.
CASSRLQGDTEAFF
TGTGCCAGCTCACGCTTACAGGGGGACACTGAAGCTTTCTTT
>TRBD1|TRBV18|TRBJ2-7|few
CASSQRTGFGEQYF
TGTGCCAGCTCCCAACGGACAGGGTTTGGCGAGCAGTACTTC